A selection of T cell receptor beta chains follows, all from one sample in a study of blood T cell repertoires in COVID-19. Libraries were prepared by immunoSEQ multiplex PCR; TCRdb keeps only in-frame clonotypes and omits some of them. The sample includes 140,000 or so clones, approximately 80% of them seen just once. Sequencing input: peripheral blood. These receptors all come from a man aged 50 or older with acute or convalescent COVID-19. CDR3s include the opening cysteine and the closing phenylalanine or tryptophan. Each record gives: V gene, clone size, J gene, D gene, CDR3 DNA, CDR3 protein. The D gene is left open where the match is weak. A clone size is listed for some rows: how often the clone was seen (once, few, many), or a class if it is expanded.

v_gene: TRBV30
abundance: -
j_gene: TRBJ1-5
d_gene: -
CDR3nt: TGTGCCTGGAGTGATAACGGTGGGCAGGGCCAGCATTTT
CDR3aa: CAWSDNGGQGQHF

v_gene: TRBV10-2
abundance: -
j_gene: TRBJ2-6
d_gene: TRBD2
CDR3nt: TGCGCCAGCAGTGAGCCGGGACTAGCTTACGGGGCCAACGTCCTGACTTTC
CDR3aa: CASSEPGLAYGANVLTF

v_gene: TRBV5-6
abundance: -
j_gene: TRBJ2-7
d_gene: TRBD1
CDR3nt: TGTGCCAGCAGCTCCGGGACAGGCACCTACGAGCAGTACTTC
CDR3aa: CASSSGTGTYEQYF

v_gene: TRBV5-1
abundance: -
j_gene: TRBJ2-3
d_gene: TRBD2
CDR3nt: TGCGCCAGCAGCTTGGTAGCGGGGGGGCCTTCAGATACGCAGTATTTT
CDR3aa: CASSLVAGGPSDTQYF

v_gene: TRBV30
abundance: -
j_gene: TRBJ2-5
d_gene: TRBD2
CDR3nt: TGTGCCTGGAGTTTCAGCGGGGATCCTCTGGAGACCCAGTACTTC
CDR3aa: CAWSFSGDPLETQYF

v_gene: TRBV29-1
abundance: -
j_gene: TRBJ1-1
d_gene: -
CDR3nt: TGCAGCGCAGCAGGGGAATACACTGAAGCTTTCTTT
CDR3aa: CSAAGEYTEAFF

v_gene: TRBV2
abundance: -
j_gene: TRBJ1-4
d_gene: TRBD1
CDR3nt: TGTGCCAGCAGCGCGGGGACAGGATTAAATGAAAAACTGTTTTTT
CDR3aa: CASSAGTGLNEKLFF

v_gene: TRBV27
abundance: -
j_gene: TRBJ1-5
d_gene: TRBD1
CDR3nt: TGTGCCAGCAGTTCTGGGACAGGGGGCCCCCAGCATTTT
CDR3aa: CASSSGTGGPQHF

v_gene: TRBV5-1
abundance: -
j_gene: TRBJ1-1
d_gene: -
CDR3nt: TGCGCCAGCAGCCCTAGTCTCGCGGGCACTGAAGCTTTCTTT
CDR3aa: CASSPSLAGTEAFF

v_gene: TRBV7-2
abundance: -
j_gene: TRBJ1-4
d_gene: -
CDR3nt: TGTGCCAGCAGCTTTCAGGGACATCTTAATGAAAAACTGTTTTTT
CDR3aa: CASSFQGHLNEKLFF

v_gene: TRBV11-2
abundance: -
j_gene: TRBJ1-2
d_gene: TRBD1
CDR3nt: TGTGCCAGCAGCTTTCAGGGGGAGTCTGGCTACACCTTC
CDR3aa: CASSFQGESGYTF

v_gene: TRBV28
abundance: many
j_gene: TRBJ1-2
d_gene: -
CDR3nt: TGTGCCAGCAGTCCCGACGGGGGTCGCGGCTACACCTTC
CDR3aa: CASSPDGGRGYTF

v_gene: TRBV19
abundance: few
j_gene: TRBJ1-2
d_gene: -
CDR3nt: TGTGCCAGTAGTCCCGACAGGACCTATGGCTACACCTTC
CDR3aa: CASSPDRTYGYTF

v_gene: TRBV18
abundance: -
j_gene: TRBJ2-7
d_gene: -
CDR3nt: TGTGCCAGCTCCCCACGGCAATCCACCTCCTACGAGCAGTACTTC
CDR3aa: CASSPRQSTSYEQYF

v_gene: TRBV4-1
abundance: -
j_gene: TRBJ1-4
d_gene: -
CDR3nt: TGCGCCAGCAGCCTTAGACGGGTTACGGATGAAAAACTGTTTTTT
CDR3aa: CASSLRRVTDEKLFF

v_gene: TRBV28
abundance: -
j_gene: TRBJ1-5
d_gene: -
CDR3nt: TGTGCCAGCACCCAGCGGGGTCAGCCCCAGCATTTT
CDR3aa: CASTQRGQPQHF

v_gene: TRBV11-2
abundance: -
j_gene: TRBJ1-2
d_gene: -
CDR3nt: TGTGCCAGCAGCTTAGACTACCCCCGGACAGATATCTATGGCTACACCTTC
CDR3aa: CASSLDYPRTDIYGYTF

v_gene: TRBV6-6
abundance: -
j_gene: TRBJ1-2
d_gene: TRBD1
CDR3nt: TGTGCCAGCAGTTACCAGGGGGAGCATGGCTACACCTTC
CDR3aa: CASSYQGEHGYTF

v_gene: TRBV19
abundance: few
j_gene: TRBJ2-7
d_gene: TRBD1
CDR3nt: TGTGCCAGTAGTACCTCGGGACAGGGGGCCTACGAGCAGTACTTC
CDR3aa: CASSTSGQGAYEQYF

v_gene: TRBV10-3
abundance: once
j_gene: TRBJ1-5
d_gene: -
CDR3nt: TGTGCCATCAGTGAGTCCGGCGGGTTACAGCCCCAGCATTTT
CDR3aa: CAISESGGLQPQHF

v_gene: TRBV21-1
abundance: -
j_gene: TRBJ1-1
d_gene: -
CDR3nt: TGTGCCAGCAGCAAAGGTACAGTAAACACTGAAGCTTTCTTT
CDR3aa: CASSKGTVNTEAFF

v_gene: TRBV2
abundance: once
j_gene: TRBJ2-1
d_gene: -
CDR3nt: TGTGCCAGCAGTCCTTCCTTATCGACAGGAGAGCAGTTCTTC
CDR3aa: CASSPSLSTGEQFF

v_gene: TRBV7-3
abundance: -
j_gene: TRBJ1-3
d_gene: -
CDR3nt: TGTGCCAGCCGGGGTCCTGGAAACACCATATATTTT
CDR3aa: CASRGPGNTIYF

v_gene: TRBV6-6
abundance: -
j_gene: TRBJ2-1
d_gene: -
CDR3nt: TGTGCCAGCAGGGCCGGGGGGCAGGGCAATGAGCAGTTCTTC
CDR3aa: CASRAGGQGNEQFF

v_gene: TRBV4-1
abundance: -
j_gene: TRBJ1-2
d_gene: -
CDR3nt: TGCGCCAGCAGTCCGGACACAGACTATGGCTACACCTTC
CDR3aa: CASSPDTDYGYTF

v_gene: TRBV3-1/TRBV3-2
abundance: -
j_gene: TRBJ1-6
d_gene: -
CDR3nt: TGTGCCAGCAGCCAAGAGAACCAGGGGTATTCACCCCTCCACTTT
CDR3aa: CASSQENQGYSPLHF

v_gene: TRBV5-1
abundance: -
j_gene: TRBJ1-1
d_gene: -
CDR3nt: TGCGCCAGCAGCTTGGAAGGGCGGGAGGGTAGCGCTTTCTTT
CDR3aa: CASSLEGREGSAFF

v_gene: TRBV18
abundance: -
j_gene: TRBJ2-3
d_gene: TRBD2
CDR3nt: TGTGCCAGCTCACCCGGGGCAGCGGGGGGCGGAGATACGCAGTATTTT
CDR3aa: CASSPGAAGGGDTQYF

v_gene: TRBV4-2
abundance: once
j_gene: TRBJ2-2
d_gene: TRBD2
CDR3nt: TGTGCCAGCAGCCAAGATAAACGGGACTACCGGCCCGTTACCGGGGAGCTGTTTTTT
CDR3aa: CASSQDKRDYRPVTGELFF

v_gene: TRBV3-1/TRBV3-2
abundance: -
j_gene: TRBJ2-3
d_gene: TRBD2
CDR3nt: TGTGCCAGCAGCCAAGAACAGCTAGCGGGGTCCGCAGATACGCAGTATTTT
CDR3aa: CASSQEQLAGSADTQYF

v_gene: TRBV9
abundance: -
j_gene: TRBJ2-7
d_gene: -
CDR3nt: TGTGCCAGCAGCGTAGCAGGGGCATCCTACGAGCAGTACTTC
CDR3aa: CASSVAGASYEQYF

v_gene: TRBV29-1
abundance: -
j_gene: TRBJ1-2
d_gene: -
CDR3nt: TGCAGCGTTGAGGGACTACAGGGAAACTATGGCTACACCTTC
CDR3aa: CSVEGLQGNYGYTF

v_gene: TRBV5-1
abundance: -
j_gene: TRBJ1-1
d_gene: TRBD1
CDR3nt: TGCGCCAGCAGCCGCACCTCAAGTACAGGGGGAGCTTTCTTT
CDR3aa: CASSRTSSTGGAFF

v_gene: TRBV7-8
abundance: -
j_gene: TRBJ2-3
d_gene: -
CDR3nt: TGTGCCAGCAGCTTAGTTGCGTATGTCGAAGATACGCAGTATTTT
CDR3aa: CASSLVAYVEDTQYF

v_gene: TRBV25-1
abundance: -
j_gene: TRBJ1-6
d_gene: -
CDR3nt: TGTGCCAGCAGTGACCGGACGGCCGGAGGTTCACCCCTCCACTTT
CDR3aa: CASSDRTAGGSPLHF

v_gene: TRBV6-5
abundance: -
j_gene: TRBJ1-5
d_gene: TRBD1
CDR3nt: TGTGCCAGCAGTAACGACAGGGGGCTTGGCCAGCCCCAGCATTTT
CDR3aa: CASSNDRGLGQPQHF

v_gene: TRBV3-1/TRBV3-2
abundance: -
j_gene: TRBJ1-5
d_gene: -
CDR3nt: TGTGCCAGCAGCCAAGGGCCCAATCAGCCCCAGCATTTT
CDR3aa: CASSQGPNQPQHF

v_gene: TRBV19
abundance: -
j_gene: TRBJ1-5
d_gene: -
CDR3nt: TGTGCCAGTAGTAGTGGCGGGACCCTAAACCAGCCCCAGCATTTT
CDR3aa: CASSSGGTLNQPQHF

v_gene: TRBV7-2
abundance: -
j_gene: TRBJ1-1
d_gene: -
CDR3nt: TGTGCCAGCAGCTTAGACGGTCAGGCGAACACTGAAGCTTTCTTT
CDR3aa: CASSLDGQANTEAFF

v_gene: TRBV21-1
abundance: -
j_gene: TRBJ1-1
d_gene: -
CDR3nt: TGTGCCAGCAGCAAAGCGGTCGCAGGCGTTATGAACACTGAAGCTTTCTTT
CDR3aa: CASSKAVAGVMNTEAFF

v_gene: TRBV5-1
abundance: -
j_gene: TRBJ2-2
d_gene: -
CDR3nt: TGCGCCAGCAGCCCCGTACTTGGCACCGGGGAGCTGTTTTTT
CDR3aa: CASSPVLGTGELFF

v_gene: TRBV2
abundance: -
j_gene: TRBJ2-1
d_gene: TRBD2
CDR3nt: TGTGCCAGCAGTGTTCCTAGCGGGGATGAGCAGTTCTTC
CDR3aa: CASSVPSGDEQFF

v_gene: TRBV25-1
abundance: -
j_gene: TRBJ1-1
d_gene: -
CDR3nt: TGTGCCAGCAGTGAATACGGCGGATTAAACACTGAAGCTTTCTTT
CDR3aa: CASSEYGGLNTEAFF

v_gene: TRBV3-1/TRBV3-2
abundance: -
j_gene: TRBJ1-2
d_gene: TRBD1
CDR3nt: TGTGCCAGCAGCCCGGGGACAGGGAACGGCTACACCTTC
CDR3aa: CASSPGTGNGYTF

v_gene: TRBV6-2/TRBV6-3
abundance: -
j_gene: TRBJ2-1
d_gene: TRBD2
CDR3nt: TGTGCCAGCAGTCATAGCGGGGGGGAGTGGAATGAGCAGTTCTTC
CDR3aa: CASSHSGGEWNEQFF

v_gene: TRBV9
abundance: -
j_gene: TRBJ2-5
d_gene: -
CDR3nt: TGTGCCAGCAGCGTAGACCCGGGGGGCCCGTCGGAGACCCAGTACTTC
CDR3aa: CASSVDPGGPSETQYF

v_gene: TRBV11-2
abundance: -
j_gene: TRBJ1-1
d_gene: TRBD1
CDR3nt: TGTGCCAGCAGCCCGCGGGACAGGGCAGAGATTATGAACACTGAAGCTTTCTTT
CDR3aa: CASSPRDRAEIMNTEAFF

v_gene: TRBV3-1/TRBV3-2
abundance: few
j_gene: TRBJ2-3
d_gene: TRBD2
CDR3nt: TGTGCCAGCAGACAACAAGCGGGACCTCAAGCAGATACGCAGTATTTT
CDR3aa: CASRQQAGPQADTQYF

v_gene: TRBV3-1/TRBV3-2
abundance: -
j_gene: TRBJ2-3
d_gene: TRBD2
CDR3nt: TGTGCCAGCAGCCAAAGGGCCGGGAGCGGGGGAACAGATACGCAGTATTTT
CDR3aa: CASSQRAGSGGTDTQYF